Listed here are 9 T cell receptor beta chains from one sample, sequenced in a study of identical twins. TCRdb re-analysed the 5' RACE reads in MiXCR, keeping a single row per CDR3 protein. The data show 700,000 to 950,000 distinct CDR3 sequences, approximately 13% seen once. This sample also appeared in a second study, on yellow fever vaccine responses in identical twins.

The sample comprised PBMCs. All receptors come from a woman aged 18-35 years in good health.

This clonotype has ten or more counts. The chain is built from TRBV5-1 and TRBJ1-2; a weak D match, TRBD1 (5 bases). In germline, CDR1 is SGHRS, CDR2 YFSETQ. Trimming took off 2 bases at V and 4 bases at J, with 6 bases between the two ends. The CDR3 totals 12 residues. CDR3 nucleotides: TGCGCCAGCAGCTTTGACAGCTATGGCTACACCTTC. Its protein product is CASSFDSYGYTF. Full variable domain (missing parts from reference TRBV5-1 and TRBJ1-2): KAGVTQTPRYLIKTRGQQVTLSCSPISGHRSVSWYQQTPGQGLQFLFEYFSETQRNKGNFPGRFSGRQFSNSRSEMNVSTLELGDSALYLCASSFDSYGYTFGSGTRLTVV.

This chain joins TRBV28 and TRBJ2-5, with 10 positions matching TRBD1. This CDR3 has 15 amino acids. Germline V gene lookup returns CDR1 MDHEN and CDR2 SYDVKM. The V and J ends lost 2 bases and 5 bases, in that order; junction bases with no gene match: 5. The CDR3 protein is CASSLLTGGYETQYF. DNA of the CDR3: TGTGCCAGCAGTTTACTGACAGGGGGCTATGAGACCCAGTACTTC.

This clonotype turned up a few times. V and J are TRBV3-1 and TRBJ2-7; tentatively, D is TRBD1 (6 bases). V was clipped by 4 bases and J by 3 bases, with 19 bases between them. Germline V gives CDR1 LGHDT, CDR2 YNNKEL (reference sequence). The CDR3 consists of 16 residues. The CDR3, as DNA: TGTGCCAGCAGCCGGCAACGGGACAAAGTTCTCTACGAGCAGTACTTC. It yields the protein CASSRQRDKVLYEQYF.

The gene calls are TRBV20-1 and TRBJ2-3; no clear D gene. The V end was cut by 3 bases, the J end by 2 bases, with 6 bases between. The CDR3 is made up of 12 amino acids. The germline gives CDR1 DFQATT, CDR2 SNEGSKA (reference sequence). CDR3 DNA sequence: TGCAGTGCTAGGGCCTACACAGATACGCAGTATTTT. Translation gives CSARAYTDTQYF.

Many counts were recorded for this clonotype. This chain joins TRBV5-1 and TRBJ2-3; no definite D call. This CDR3 has 14 amino acids. Germline CDR1 SGHRS, CDR2 YFSETQ. Trimming removed 6 bases at V and 5 bases at J, with 16 bases between. The CDR3 sequence: CASNEPGREDTQYF. CDR3 DNA: TGCGCCAGCAACGAACCGGGCCGCGAAGATACGCAGTATTTT. Looking up the rest from reference TRBV5-1 and TRBJ2-3 gives the full variable domain: KAGVTQTPRYLIKTRGQQVTLSCSPISGHRSVSWYQQTPGQGLQFLFEYFSETQRNKGNFPGRFSGRQFSNSRSEMNVSTLELGDSALYLCASNEPGREDTQYFGPGTRLTVL.

This clonotype was observed a few times. The DNA of the CDR3 is TGTGCCAGCAGCTTACGACCCAGCGGGACCTACGAGCAGTACTTC. Translated, it gives CASSLRPSGTYEQYF. V usage is TRBV7-8 and J usage is TRBJ2-7; 7 bases agree with TRBD2. CDR1 SGHVS and CDR2 FQNEAQ come from the germline V gene. The junction had 6 bases not matched to a gene; V was cut back by 2 bases and J by 2 bases. This CDR3 has 15 residues.

This clonotype came up a few times. V gene TRBV4-1 combines with J gene TRBJ1-1; D not resolved. Germline lookup yields CDR1 MGHRA and CDR2 YSYEKL. The CDR3 spans 14 residues. Trimming removed 1 base from V and 2 bases from J, with 8 bases in between. The CDR3 sequence is CASSQGNINTEAFF. CDR3 nucleotide sequence: TGCGCCAGCAGCCAAGGGAACATTAACACTGAAGCTTTCTTT.

This chain connects TRBV15 to TRBJ2-7, with D possibly TRBD2 on 5 matching bases. The ends were cut back, 2 bases at V and 6 bases at J, with 20 bases in the middle. CDR1 is LNHNV, CDR2 YYDKDF, per germline (reference sequence). This CDR3 is built from 16 residues. This chain's CDR3 is CATSRYASGKQGEQYF. Written as DNA, the CDR3 is TGTGCCACCAGCAGATACGCGAGCGGAAAACAAGGCGAGCAGTACTTC.

A few counts support this clonotype. CDR3 amino acids: CASNRRAGAADTQYF. CDR3 sequence (DNA): TGTGCCAGCAACAGACGGGCGGGAGCGGCAGATACGCAGTATTTT. The rearrangement joins TRBV7-2 to TRBJ2-3, with 7 bases lining up with TRBD2. Germline V CDR1 and CDR2: SGHTA, FQGNSA. The CDR3 is made up of 15 amino acids. With V trimmed by 7 bases and J by 4 bases, 11 bases remained unmatched.